This record concerns one TCR beta chain sequence. Time point given: week 3, after first cycle of checkpoint inhibitor. Sampling occurred pretreatment (T0) and at week 3 (W3), after cycle one of checkpoint blockade. Disease control meant complete response, partial response or stable disease at 12 weeks. The CDR3 runs 15 residues. The J segment lost 5 bases and the V segment lost 6 bases, leaving 10 bases of the junction unmatched. CDR1 and CDR2 from the germline V gene are SNHLY and FYNNEI. Some clones are missing from TCRdb's copy, which holds only in-frame ones; the method was immunoSEQ multiplex PCR. The sample has about 19,000 clones; about 90% are singletons. The data belong to a study of blood T cell dynamics during melanoma immunotherapy.

Sequenced material: blood, taken from a patient treated with checkpoint blockade. The J gene is TRBJ2-7, the V gene TRBV2; 10 bases are a match to TRBD1. The source of this sequence is a human donor with melanoma. CDR3 nucleotides: TGTGCCAGCAGATTGGACAGGGGGGTTATGCACGAGCAGTACTTC. Amino acids: CASRLDRGVMHEQYF.